One and the same sample provided the 8 T cell receptor beta chains below, sequenced in a study of T cell responses to AZD1222 COVID-19 vaccine. The method was immunoSEQ multiplex PCR; TCRdb's version includes in-frame clones alone and lacks a portion of them. The table includes more than 95,000 clones, over 75% detected once. The sample consisted of peripheral blood, taken on day 0 of AZD1222 vaccination. These receptors were collected from an adult in good health.

The CDR3 nucleotides read TGTGCCAGCAGCTTAATGGACGGGGAGCTGTTTTTT. It encodes CASSLMDGELFF. The chain couples TRBV7-3 to TRBJ2-2; no clear D. This CDR3 comprises 12 residues. With 1 base removed from V and 7 bases from J, the gap between germline ends came to 4 bases. Per the germline V gene, CDR1 is SGHTA and CDR2 is FQGTGA.

The chain has TRBV19 and TRBJ2-7; no firm D call. Germline V gene data show CDR1 as LNHDA and CDR2 as SQIVND (reference sequence). This CDR3 spans 14 amino acids. V was cut by 4 bases and J by 3 bases, with 13 bases left in between. The CDR3 DNA reads TGTGCCAGTAGTACGCCCGAGTTAAACTACGAGCAGTACTTC. It yields the protein CASSTPELNYEQYF.

The chain combines TRBV7-9 with TRBJ1-6, with D unresolved. Trimming removed 4 bases at V and 7 bases at J, with 11 bases between. The CDR3 length is 14 residues. Germline V gene data show CDR1 as SEHNR and CDR2 as FQNEAQ (reference sequence). CDR3 sequence (DNA): TGTGCCAGCAGCTATGGACCGAGCAATTCACCCCTCCACTTT. It codes for CASSYGPSNSPLHF.

This clone was seen once. The chain joins TRBV28 to TRBJ1-6, with 7 positions matching TRBD1. The CDR3 spans 15 residues. Germline CDR1 and CDR2: MDHEN and SYDVKM. With 6 bases clipped from V and 10 bases from J, the junction kept 12 bases outside the gene matches. The CDR3: CASRPPDRVLSPLHF. CDR3 bases: TGTGCCAGCAGACCACCAGACAGGGTTTTATCACCCCTCCACTTT.

V usage is TRBV5-1 and J usage is TRBJ1-2; D perhaps matches TRBD1 (5 bases). The V end was cut by 2 bases, the J end by 4 bases, with 18 bases between. This CDR3 contains 16 residues. Germline assignment: CDR1 SGHRS and CDR2 YFSETQ. CDR3 sequence: CASSFLEGEVGYGYTF. The CDR3 DNA sequence: TGCGCCAGCAGCTTCCTGGAAGGGGAGGTTGGCTATGGCTACACCTTC.

The chain couples TRBV30 to TRBJ2-3; D is unresolved. The CDR3 covers 13 residues. V lost 7 bases, J lost 4 bases, and 15 bases lay in between. The germline V gene encodes CDR1 GTSNPN and CDR2 SVGIG (reference sequence). The DNA of the CDR3 is TGTGCCTCCTCCTTATATGCGGCAGATACGCAGTATTTT. Translating it yields CASSLYAADTQYF.

This sequence joins TRBV20-1 and TRBJ1-2, with a possible D match to TRBD1 (6 bases). V lost 4 bases to trimming and J lost 2 bases, with 17 bases between them. CDR1 and CDR2 (germline): DFQATT, SNEGSKA (reference sequence). This CDR3 spans 15 amino acids. The CDR3 bases are TGCAGTGCTACTGAACCAACAGGGAAAAACTATGGCTACACCTTC. Amino acids: CSATEPTGKNYGYTF.

The V gene is TRBV9, the J gene TRBJ1-6; 7 bases map to TRBD1. This CDR3 is 17 amino acids long. J was trimmed by 7 bases and V by 4 bases; bases with no gene match: 14. Germline V CDR1 and CDR2: SGDLS, YYNGEE. The CDR3 loop is CASSITSWDSANSPLHF. In DNA form, the CDR3 reads TGTGCCAGCAGCATCACCTCCTGGGACAGCGCAAATTCACCCCTCCACTTT.